These 7 T cell receptor beta chains were all obtained from the same sample, sequenced in a study of low-dose radiotherapy and immunotherapy resistance in tumors. TRAV- and TRBV-specific primers, spanning alpha and beta chains, primed first-strand cDNA. The authors amplified TCRs for roughly 20 PCR cycles with a constant-region primer and a V-primer adapter. MiXCR, run by TCRdb on the reads, gives a single entry per CDR3 protein. This table holds under 90,000 distinct CDR3 sequences, less than 35% found once. Indicated time point: before trial treatment. The source material was PBMCs, sampled before treatment. The receptors stem from a female donor with ovarian cancer.

This clonotype was seen ten or more times. The rearrangement links TRBV20-1 to TRBJ2-1; 9 bases match TRBD2. This CDR3 spans 15 amino acids. With 0 bases clipped from V and 10 bases from J, the junction kept 10 bases outside the gene matches. Germline V gene sequence: CDR1 DFQATT, CDR2 SNEGSKA (reference sequence). The CDR3 DNA is TGCAGTGCTAGAGACGGACTAGCGCCGAGTTGGGAGCAGTTCTTC. Its protein product is CSARDGLAPSWEQFF.

V usage is TRBV5-6 and J usage is TRBJ1-2, with TRBD1 matching over 9 bases. The CDR3 has 14 amino acids. From germline, CDR1 is SGHDT and CDR2 YYEEEE. V shed 2 bases and J 6 bases; nucleotides not matched to a gene: 5. CDR3 DNA: TGTGCCAGCAGCTTCGGACAGGGGAGAGATGGCTACACCTTC. The encoded protein is CASSFGQGRDGYTF.

V usage is TRBV21-1 and J usage is TRBJ2-3; TRBD2 is the table's D call and was not checked against the DNA. TRBV21-1 is listed as a pseudogene. CDR3 length equals 17 residues. CDR3 sequence reads: CASLPLPTLLEADTQYF. As DNA, the CDR3 is TGTGCCAGCTTGCCTTTACCGACCCTCCTTGAGGCCGATACGCAGTATTTT.

The chain carries TRBV7-9 and TRBJ2-1; 11 bases are a match to TRBD2. V was clipped by 5 bases and J by 7 bases; unmatched bases: 16. From germline, CDR1 is SEHNR and CDR2 FQNEAQ (reference sequence). The CDR3 has 18 amino acids. CDR3 nucleotide sequence: TGTGCCAGCAGCCTACCCCCCCGACTAGCGGGATGGTTAAATGAGCAGTTCTTC. This sequence encodes CASSLPPRLAGWLNEQFF.

This clonotype was observed at least ten times. This rearrangement joins TRBV5-1 to TRBJ1-6; 8 positions agree with TRBD1. This CDR3 has 15 amino acids. Germline CDR1 and CDR2: SGHRS and YFSETQ. The V and J ends lost 4 bases and 7 bases, in that order; junction bases with no gene match: 7. The CDR3 DNA is TGCGCCAGCAGCCGAGAGGGACAGGAAAATTCACCCCTCCACTTT. It is translated as CASSREGQENSPLHF.

J is TRBJ1-5 and V is TRBV27; no reliable D call. This CDR3 region has 17 residues. Germline assignment: CDR1 MNHEY and CDR2 SMNVEV (reference sequence). Trimming stripped 8 bases from V and 1 base from J, with 21 bases between. CDR3 nucleotides: TGTGCCAGCTATCGCAAGGGAGCGTCTTGGAGCAATCAGCCCCAGCATTTT. Translating it yields CASYRKGASWSNQPQHF.

A note on this clonotype: It is likely a read error: a sequence one base away is far more abundant. The chain carries TRBV28 and TRBJ2-5; TRBD2 matches 7 bases. V lost 5 bases to trimming and J lost 11 bases; unmatched junction nucleotides: 17. CDR3 length equals 15 residues. The germline gives CDR1 MDHEN, CDR2 SYDVKM. The CDR3 nucleotides are TGTGCCAGCAGTGCGTACAGCGGGATCTACAATGAGCAGTACTTC. As protein: CASSAYSGIYNEQYF. Using reference TRBV28 and TRBJ2-5 for the parts outside the CDR3, the full variable domain is DVKVTQSSRYLVKRTGEKVFLECVQDMDHENMFWYRQDPGLGLRLIYFSYDVKMKEKGDIPEGYSVSREKKERFSLILESASTNQTSMYLCASSAYSGIYNEQYFGPGTRLLVL.